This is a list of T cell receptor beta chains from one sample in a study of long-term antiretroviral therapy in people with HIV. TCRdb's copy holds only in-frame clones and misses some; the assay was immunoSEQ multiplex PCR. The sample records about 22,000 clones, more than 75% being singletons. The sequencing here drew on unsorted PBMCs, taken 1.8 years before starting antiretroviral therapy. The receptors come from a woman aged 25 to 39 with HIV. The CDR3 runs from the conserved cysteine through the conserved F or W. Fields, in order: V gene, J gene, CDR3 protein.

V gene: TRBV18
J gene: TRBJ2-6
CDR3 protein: CASSPGSGANVLTF

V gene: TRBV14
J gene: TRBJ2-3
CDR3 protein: CASSQDFEGNTDTQYF

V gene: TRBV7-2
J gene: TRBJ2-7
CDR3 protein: CASSLQAGVYEQYF

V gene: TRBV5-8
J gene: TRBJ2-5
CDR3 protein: CASSWGGDQGTQYF

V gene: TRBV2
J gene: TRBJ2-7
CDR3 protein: CASRAETGIYEQYF

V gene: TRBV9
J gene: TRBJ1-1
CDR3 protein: CASSVDKLNTEAFF

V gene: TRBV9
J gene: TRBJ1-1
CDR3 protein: CASSVVSDNTEAFF

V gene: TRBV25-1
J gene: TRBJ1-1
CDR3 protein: CASSERYTEAFF

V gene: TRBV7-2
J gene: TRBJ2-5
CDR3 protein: CASSLSETQYF

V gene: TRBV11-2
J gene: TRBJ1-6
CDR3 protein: CASSLDPVGPLHF

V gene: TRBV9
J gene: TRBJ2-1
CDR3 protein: CASSVDLRGDNEQFF

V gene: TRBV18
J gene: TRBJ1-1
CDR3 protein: CASSPQGNTEAFF

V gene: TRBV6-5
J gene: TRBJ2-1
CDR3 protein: CATSLAGGPNEQFF

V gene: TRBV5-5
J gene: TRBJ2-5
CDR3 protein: CASSFSSQGGQETQYF

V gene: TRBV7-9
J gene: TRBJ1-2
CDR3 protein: CASSFTYGYTF

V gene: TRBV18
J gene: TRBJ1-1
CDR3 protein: CASSPQGNTEAFF

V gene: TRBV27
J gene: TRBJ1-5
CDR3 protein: CASSLGQPNQPQHF